The T cell receptor beta chain under discussion was sequenced for a study of cytomegalovirus exposure and HLA in healthy donors. V lost 0 bases and J 7 bases, leaving 16 bases between the germline ends. Looked up from germline, CDR1 is SGHVS and CDR2 is FQNEAQ. The CDR3 runs 16 residues. Both 60 Vbeta primers and 13 Jbeta primers went into the PCR. Libraries were prepared by immunoSEQ multiplex PCR; TCRdb keeps only in-frame clonotypes and omits some of them. The sample has nearly 200,000 clones, over 75% seen once. This rearrangement joins TRBV7-8 to TRBJ1-3; tentative D call: TRBD1 (6 bases). Sequenced material: PBMCs. The source is a boy aged 2 to 10 in good health and CMV-seronegative. The DNA of the CDR3 is TGTGCCAGCAGCTTAGCAGCGGGACAAAGGCGCAACACCATATATTTT. The encoded protein is CASSLAAGQRRNTIYF. The full variable domain, in which reference TRBV7-8 and TRBJ1-3 provide the parts outside the CDR3, is GAGVSQSPRYKVAKRGQDVALRCDPISGHVSLFWYQQALGQGPEFLTYFQNEAQLDKSGLPSDRFFAERPEGSVSTLKIQRTQQEDSAVYLCASSLAAGQRRNTIYFGEGSWLTVV.